This TCR beta chain was profiled in a study of neurological immune-mediated disorders. General study points: None of the CDR3 amino acid sequences of expanded clones recurred across subjects, suggesting private repertoires in all groups.

Per the germline V gene, CDR1 is SGDLS and CDR2 is YYNGEE. The CDR3 is made up of 14 amino acids. V shed 0 bases and J 7 bases; nucleotides not matched to a gene: 1. From 15-18 subjects, over 160 million TCR-beta sequences were obtained in each sequencing run. TCRdb re-called the 5' RACE reads through MiXCR, storing one row per CDR3 protein. The data show some 20,000 distinct CDR3 sequences, around 7.6% seen once. This clonotype was seen repeatedly, ten times or more. The target antigen is unknown. 950,000 to 1,000,000 sorted CD4+ or CD8+ T cells made each library. J is TRBJ1-6 and V is TRBV9; 7 nucleotides agree with TRBD1. The material sequenced was CD8+ T cells from blood. The receptor's source is a woman aged 25 to 39 with HTLV-1-associated myelopathy (HAM/TSP). CDR3 in DNA: TGTGCCAGCAGCGTAGAGGGACAGAATTCACCCCTCCACTTT. This translates into CASSVEGQNSPLHF.